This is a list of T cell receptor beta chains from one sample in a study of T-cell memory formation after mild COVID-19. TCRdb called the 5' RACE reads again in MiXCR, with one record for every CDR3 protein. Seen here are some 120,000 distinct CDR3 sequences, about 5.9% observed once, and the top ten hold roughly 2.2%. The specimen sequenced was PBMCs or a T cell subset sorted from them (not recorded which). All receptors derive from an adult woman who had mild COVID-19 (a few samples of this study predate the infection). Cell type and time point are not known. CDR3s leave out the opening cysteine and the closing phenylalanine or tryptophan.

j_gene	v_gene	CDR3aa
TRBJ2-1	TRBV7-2	ASSFFGLDEQF
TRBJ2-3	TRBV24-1	ATANTDTQY
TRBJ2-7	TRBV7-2	ASSPGPTDYEQY
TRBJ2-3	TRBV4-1	ASSQDRTSSTDTQY
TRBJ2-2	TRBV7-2	ASSLGSQLNTGELF
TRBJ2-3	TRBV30	AWSYGGQARIQY
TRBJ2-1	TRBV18	ASSPGSDEQF
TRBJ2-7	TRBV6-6	ASNPRSDASYEQY
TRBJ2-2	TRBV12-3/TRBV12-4	ASSLSGGELF
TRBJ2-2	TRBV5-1	ASSLGLAGVNGELF
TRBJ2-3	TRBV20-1	SARDQSLPTDTQY
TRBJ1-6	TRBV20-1	SARKGTGSSNSPLH
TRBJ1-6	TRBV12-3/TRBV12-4	ASRPGQGDNSPLH
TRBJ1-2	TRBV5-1	ASSLDLVGGYT
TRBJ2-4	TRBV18	ASSLYGILAKNIQY
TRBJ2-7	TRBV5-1	ASSFGDSYEQY
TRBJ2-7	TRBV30	AWSVTAGGRTKY
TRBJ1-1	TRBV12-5	ASATRKTGGRNTEAF
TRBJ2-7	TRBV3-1	ASSQDRLAGGDEQY
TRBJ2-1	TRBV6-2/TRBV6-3	ASRFRTSGRLEQF
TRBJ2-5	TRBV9	ASSVEAGQETQY
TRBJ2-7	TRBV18	ASSPLAGPSYEQY
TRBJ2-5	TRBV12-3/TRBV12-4	ASTQLAGGQETQY
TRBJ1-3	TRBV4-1	ASSQVRQAFSGNTIY
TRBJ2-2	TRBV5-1	ASSLPMTSGANTGELF
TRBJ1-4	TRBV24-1	ATSAGQGGTNEKLF
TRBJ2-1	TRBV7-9	ASSSAGRGSYNEQF
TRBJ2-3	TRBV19	ASRDRSTDTQY
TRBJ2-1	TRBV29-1	SVEDGYNEQF
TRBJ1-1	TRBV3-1	ASSSFRGEAF
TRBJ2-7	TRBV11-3	ASSLDWSGRPSYEQY
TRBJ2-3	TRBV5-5	ASSLTRVTDTQY
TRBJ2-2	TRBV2	ASSSFEDGELF
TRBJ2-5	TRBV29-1	SVDSGGIETQY
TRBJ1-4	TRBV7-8	ASSLAAGRINEKLF
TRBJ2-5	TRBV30	AWRETGRQTQY
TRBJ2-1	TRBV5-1	ASSRGGDTYNEQF